A selection of T cell receptor beta chains follows, all from one sample in a study of naive and memory T cell subsets. TCRdb reprocessed the 5' RACE reads with MiXCR, giving one entry per CDR3 protein. The sample has tens of thousands of distinct CDR3 sequences; less than 10% are singletons. Receptors originate from a female donor in good health. CDR3s include the opening cysteine and the closing phenylalanine or tryptophan. The D gene is left open where the match is weak. Expanded clones are given a class, and other clones once, few, many or no size at all.

J: TRBJ2-7; D: .; V: TRBV7-9; size: .; DNA: TGTGCCAGCAGCTTTGGGGGGAGAAGGCAGTACTTC; CDR3: CASSFGGRRQYF
J: TRBJ2-7; D: TRBD2; V: TRBV19; size: .; DNA: TGTGCCAGTAAGTCAGAAGCGGGATATACCTACGAGCAGTACTTC; CDR3: CASKSEAGYTYEQYF
J: TRBJ2-1; D: .; V: TRBV29-1; size: .; DNA: TGCAGCTTACGATTATTGGCGGGGGCGTCAAGGCAGTTCTTC; CDR3: CSLRLLAGASRQFF
J: TRBJ2-5; D: TRBD1; V: TRBV5-1; size: few; DNA: TGCGCCAGCAGCACACAGGGGGCGCAGGCTGGAGAGACCCAGTACTTC; CDR3: CASSTQGAQAGETQYF
J: TRBJ2-7; D: .; V: TRBV6-6; size: few; DNA: TGTGCCAGCAGGCCTCCGGGACTGATTACCTACGAGCAGTACTTC; CDR3: CASRPPGLITYEQYF
J: TRBJ2-7; D: .; V: TRBV28; size: .; DNA: TGTGCCAGCAGTTCCCTTGGGGGATCTCATTGGAACGAGCAGTACTTC; CDR3: CASSSLGGSHWNEQYF
J: TRBJ2-1; D: .; V: TRBV9; size: many; DNA: TGTGCCAGCAGCGTAGTCGCGGGGAGCCGCAATGAGCAGTTCTTC; CDR3: CASSVVAGSRNEQFF
J: TRBJ1-1; D: .; V: TRBV12-3/TRBV12-4; size: few; DNA: TGTGCCACCATAAAAATCGAGATGAACACTGAAGCTTTCTTT; CDR3: CATIKIEMNTEAFF
J: TRBJ2-2; D: .; V: TRBV28; size: few; DNA: TGTGCCAGCAGGAGTCGCAGGGACCGAGCCGGGGAGCTGTTTTTT; CDR3: CASRSRRDRAGELFF
J: TRBJ2-7; D: TRBD1; V: TRBV20-1; size: once; DNA: TGCAGTGCTAGAGTGGACAGGGGAGTCTACGAGCAGTACTTC; CDR3: CSARVDRGVYEQYF
J: TRBJ1-4; D: TRBD1; V: TRBV29-1; size: many; DNA: TGCAGCGTCGCCGGGACAGGGGGTTATGAAAAACTGTTTTTT; CDR3: CSVAGTGGYEKLFF
J: TRBJ2-7; D: .; V: TRBV7-3; size: few; DNA: TGTGCCAGCAGCCGACACGGGAGCAAGGGGTTTAAGAAGTACTTC; CDR3: CASSRHGSKGFKKYF
J: TRBJ1-6; D: TRBD1; V: TRBV27; size: .; DNA: TGTGCCAGCAGTTTATTACAAGGACAGGGATATTCACCCCTCCACTTT; CDR3: CASSLLQGQGYSPLHF
J: TRBJ2-7; D: TRBD2; V: TRBV6-5; size: few; DNA: TGTGCCAGCAGTTACCCAACTAGCGGGGGGGCCCACGAGCAGTACTTC; CDR3: CASSYPTSGGAHEQYF
J: TRBJ2-3; D: TRBD2; V: TRBV5-1; size: few; DNA: TGCGCCAGCACCCCCTTGATGTCGGGAGGGATAGATACGCAGTATTTT; CDR3: CASTPLMSGGIDTQYF
J: TRBJ2-3; D: .; V: TRBV5-1; size: .; DNA: TGCGCCAGCACCCTGGGGCGTGCCACAGATACGCAGTATTTT; CDR3: CASTLGRATDTQYF
J: TRBJ2-5; D: .; V: TRBV30; size: many; DNA: TGTGCCTGGACAGGGGGGATGGAGACCCAGTACTTC; CDR3: CAWTGGMETQYF
J: TRBJ1-1; D: .; V: TRBV28; size: many; DNA: TGTGCCAGCAGTGCAGGCTTGGATCGCGGAACGAGGATGGAGGACACTGAAGCTTTCTTT; CDR3: CASSAGLDRGTRMEDTEAFF
J: TRBJ1-2; D: .; V: TRBV19; size: .; DNA: TGTGCCAGTACCCCCAGGGGTTTCTCAAACTATGGCTACACCTTC; CDR3: CASTPRGFSNYGYTF
J: TRBJ2-1; D: TRBD2; V: TRBV19; size: .; DNA: TGTGCCAGTAGTATTACAGGGACTAGCGTCAATGAGCAGTTCTTC; CDR3: CASSITGTSVNEQFF
J: TRBJ1-5; D: .; V: TRBV7-8; size: .; DNA: TGTGCCAGCAGCTTAGCTGCTCCGGGGGTCCATCAGCCCCAGCATTTT; CDR3: CASSLAAPGVHQPQHF
J: TRBJ1-6; D: .; V: TRBV12-3/TRBV12-4; size: many; DNA: TGTGCCAGCAGGCCCTTTCATAATTCACCCCTCCACTTT; CDR3: CASRPFHNSPLHF
J: TRBJ1-1; D: .; V: TRBV28; size: many; DNA: TGTGCCAGCAGTTTGGGAGGGGAAAGGAACACTGAAGCTTTCTTT; CDR3: CASSLGGERNTEAFF
J: TRBJ1-3; D: .; V: TRBV6-2/TRBV6-3; size: few; DNA: TGTGCCAGCAGTACCGGACAGCCAGCGGGAAACACCATATATTTT; CDR3: CASSTGQPAGNTIYF
J: TRBJ2-1; D: TRBD2; V: TRBV6-5; size: many; DNA: TGTGCCAGCAAACTAGCGGGGGGCCGGATCAACCCGAGCTCCTACAATGAGCAGTTCTTC; CDR3: CASKLAGGRINPSSYNEQFF
J: TRBJ2-3; D: .; V: TRBV9; size: .; DNA: TGTGCCAGCAGCGTAGCGGGAAGCACAGATACGCAGTATTTT; CDR3: CASSVAGSTDTQYF
J: TRBJ2-7; D: TRBD1; V: TRBV28; size: .; DNA: TGTGCCAGCAGTTCCGGGACAGTATCCTACGAGCAGTACTTC; CDR3: CASSSGTVSYEQYF
J: TRBJ1-3; D: .; V: TRBV3-1; size: few; DNA: TGTGCCAGCAGCCAAGACCACGCCTCTGGAAACACCATATATTTT; CDR3: CASSQDHASGNTIYF
J: TRBJ1-1; D: TRBD1; V: TRBV12-3/TRBV12-4; size: .; DNA: TGTGCCAGCAGTACTGGGACAGTAGGGACTGAAGCTTTCTTT; CDR3: CASSTGTVGTEAFF
J: TRBJ1-1; D: .; V: TRBV12-3/TRBV12-4; size: many; DNA: TGTGCCAGCAGACTAGGACAGTTAAACACTGAAGCTTTCTTT; CDR3: CASRLGQLNTEAFF
J: TRBJ1-1; D: .; V: TRBV28; size: many; DNA: TGTGCCAGCAAAGATGAGGGGAGTTGGAACACTGAAGCTTTCTTT; CDR3: CASKDEGSWNTEAFF
J: TRBJ1-1; D: .; V: TRBV14; size: .; DNA: TGTGCCAGCAGCATCCACAGGGAGGGAGCTTTCTTT; CDR3: CASSIHREGAFF
J: TRBJ1-2; D: TRBD1; V: TRBV2; size: many; DNA: TGTGCCAGCAGTGTGACAGGGGGCGGAAACTATGGCTACACCTTC; CDR3: CASSVTGGGNYGYTF
J: TRBJ1-4; D: .; V: TRBV14; size: many; DNA: TGTGCCAGCAGCCAAAGGCTCGGCGAAAAACTGTTTTTT; CDR3: CASSQRLGEKLFF
J: TRBJ2-7; D: .; V: TRBV5-1; size: .; DNA: TGCGCCAGCAGCATAGGGAACTCAGGCGACGAGCAGTACTTC; CDR3: CASSIGNSGDEQYF
J: TRBJ2-5; D: TRBD2; V: TRBV5-1; size: many; DNA: TGCGCCAGCAGCCCGACTAGCGGGAGGGTCGGGGAGACCCAGTACTTC; CDR3: CASSPTSGRVGETQYF
J: TRBJ2-7; D: TRBD1; V: TRBV5-1; size: few; DNA: TGCGCCAGCAGCTTGGACAGGGGGCAGTACGAGCAGTACTTC; CDR3: CASSLDRGQYEQYF
J: TRBJ1-5; D: TRBD1; V: TRBV6-5; size: few; DNA: TGTGCCAGCACCGTTCCGGATCCGGACAGGGTTCTGGATCAGCCCCAGCATTTT; CDR3: CASTVPDPDRVLDQPQHF
J: TRBJ1-4; D: .; V: TRBV28; size: .; DNA: TGTGCCAGCAGTTTGTATCAGGGTAATGAAAAACTGTTTTTT; CDR3: CASSLYQGNEKLFF
J: TRBJ2-3; D: .; V: TRBV6-6; size: few; DNA: TGTGCCAGCAGTTTGGAGGGTGTTACGCAGTATTTT; CDR3: CASSLEGVTQYF
J: TRBJ1-2; D: .; V: TRBV29-1; size: few; DNA: TGCAGCGTAGAAATCAGGGGACTCTATGGCTACACCTTC; CDR3: CSVEIRGLYGYTF
J: TRBJ2-3; D: TRBD2; V: TRBV7-2; size: many; DNA: TGTGCCAGCAGCTCCGAGCGGGGCGCTTCCACAGATACGCAGTATTTT; CDR3: CASSSERGASTDTQYF
J: TRBJ2-2; D: .; V: TRBV7-2; size: many; DNA: TGTGCCAGCAGCTTAGCTGGTAGGATGAACACCGGGGAGCTGTTTTTT; CDR3: CASSLAGRMNTGELFF
J: TRBJ2-1; D: TRBD2; V: TRBV15; size: .; DNA: TGTGCCACCAGCAGAGACGTAGCGGGAGAATACGGTGAGCAGTTCTTC; CDR3: CATSRDVAGEYGEQFF
J: TRBJ2-2; D: TRBD1; V: TRBV11-3; size: few; DNA: TGTGCCAGCAGCTCCCGACAGGGGGCTTACACCGGGGAGCTGTTTTTT; CDR3: CASSSRQGAYTGELFF
J: TRBJ2-3; D: .; V: TRBV6-5; size: .; DNA: TGTGCCAGCATGGACTTTAGCTGGTCAGATACGCAGTATTTT; CDR3: CASMDFSWSDTQYF
J: TRBJ1-1; D: .; V: TRBV18; size: many; DNA: TGTGCCAGCTCACTTACCTGGTCTCGGGACACCCTCACACTGAAAATGAACACTGAAGCTTTCTTT; CDR3: CASSLTWSRDTLTLKMNTEAFF
J: TRBJ1-5; D: .; V: TRBV28; size: .; DNA: TGTGCCAGCAGTTTTAGGGACACCAATTCTTATAGCAATCAGCCCCAGCATTTT; CDR3: CASSFRDTNSYSNQPQHF
J: TRBJ1-2; D: .; V: TRBV5-1; size: few; DNA: TGCGCCAGCAGCTTGCTAGGCAGAGCTAACTATGGCTACACCTTC; CDR3: CASSLLGRANYGYTF
J: TRBJ2-1; D: TRBD1; V: TRBV12-3/TRBV12-4; size: .; DNA: TGTGCCAGCAGTTTGGGACAGGGGGCCTTTGGTGAGCAGTTCTTC; CDR3: CASSLGQGAFGEQFF
J: TRBJ2-2; D: .; V: TRBV18; size: few; DNA: TGTGCCAGCTCACCACCGCAAGGACTAAACACCGGGGAGCTGTTTTTT; CDR3: CASSPPQGLNTGELFF
J: TRBJ2-1; D: .; V: TRBV28; size: .; DNA: TGTGCCAGCAGTTTAAGGGGCGAGGGAACCAATGAGCAGTTCTTC; CDR3: CASSLRGEGTNEQFF
J: TRBJ2-3; D: .; V: TRBV29-1; size: many; DNA: TGCAGCGTAAACCCCGGGGCTGCAGATACGCAGTATTTT; CDR3: CSVNPGAADTQYF
J: TRBJ2-6; D: TRBD1; V: TRBV28; size: few; DNA: TGTGCCAGCAGCGACTCGACAGGGGGAAGGCCGTCTCTGGGGGCCAACGTCCTGACTTTC; CDR3: CASSDSTGGRPSLGANVLTF
J: TRBJ1-5; D: TRBD1; V: TRBV18; size: .; DNA: TGTGCCAGCTCACTCGACAGGGATGGTCAGCCCCAGCATTTT; CDR3: CASSLDRDGQPQHF
J: TRBJ1-5; D: .; V: TRBV7-9; size: .; DNA: TGTGCCAGCAGCTTAGAAGGGTATCAGCCCCAGCATTTT; CDR3: CASSLEGYQPQHF